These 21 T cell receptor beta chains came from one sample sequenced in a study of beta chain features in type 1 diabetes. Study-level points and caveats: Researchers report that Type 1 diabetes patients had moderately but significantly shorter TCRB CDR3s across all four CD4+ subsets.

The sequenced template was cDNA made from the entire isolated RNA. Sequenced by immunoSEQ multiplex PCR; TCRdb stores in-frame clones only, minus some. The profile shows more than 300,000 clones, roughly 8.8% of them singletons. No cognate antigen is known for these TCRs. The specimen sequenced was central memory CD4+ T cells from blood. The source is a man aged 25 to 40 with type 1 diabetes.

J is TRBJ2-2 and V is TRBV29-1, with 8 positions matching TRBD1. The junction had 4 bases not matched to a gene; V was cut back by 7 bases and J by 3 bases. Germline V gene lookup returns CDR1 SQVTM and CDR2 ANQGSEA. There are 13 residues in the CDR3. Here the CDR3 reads CSGGQGHTGELFF. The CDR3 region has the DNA TGCAGCGGTGGACAGGGCCACACCGGGGAGCTGTTTTTT.

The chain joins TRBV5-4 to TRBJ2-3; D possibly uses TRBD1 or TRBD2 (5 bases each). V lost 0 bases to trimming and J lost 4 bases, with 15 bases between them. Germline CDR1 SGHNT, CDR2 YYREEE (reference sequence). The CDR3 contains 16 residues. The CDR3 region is CASSLAPGQGADTQYF. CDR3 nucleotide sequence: TGTGCCAGCAGCTTGGCCCCGGGGCAAGGGGCAGATACGCAGTATTTT.

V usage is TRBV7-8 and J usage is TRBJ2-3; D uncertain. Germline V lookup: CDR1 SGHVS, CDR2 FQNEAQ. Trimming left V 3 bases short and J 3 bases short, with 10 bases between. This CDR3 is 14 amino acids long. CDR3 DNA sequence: TGTGCCAGCAGCTTGTCGGCGCTAACAGATACGCAGTATTTT. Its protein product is CASSLSALTDTQYF.

The CDR3 DNA reads TGTGCCAGCAGCCCCAGCTTCTCTGGGGCCAACGTCCTGACTTTC. Translation gives CASSPSFSGANVLTF. The chain has TRBV6-5 and TRBJ2-6; D gene ambiguous. With 6 bases removed from V and 0 bases from J, the gap between germline ends came to 9 bases. Germline CDR1 reads MNHEY; CDR2 reads SVGAGI. There are 15 residues in the CDR3.

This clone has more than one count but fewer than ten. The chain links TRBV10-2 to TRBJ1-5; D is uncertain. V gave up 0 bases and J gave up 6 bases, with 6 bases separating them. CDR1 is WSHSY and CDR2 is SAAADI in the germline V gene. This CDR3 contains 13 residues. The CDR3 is CASSESEFQPQHF. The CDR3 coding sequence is TGCGCCAGCAGTGAGTCTGAGTTTCAGCCCCAGCATTTT.

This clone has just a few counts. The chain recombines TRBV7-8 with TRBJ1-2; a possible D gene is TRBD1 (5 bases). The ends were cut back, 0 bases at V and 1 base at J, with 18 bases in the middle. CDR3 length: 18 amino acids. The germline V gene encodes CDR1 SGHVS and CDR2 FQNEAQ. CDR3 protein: CASSLAPLRGPNNYGYTF. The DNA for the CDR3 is TGTGCCAGCAGCTTAGCGCCATTGAGGGGACCAAATAACTATGGCTACACCTTC.

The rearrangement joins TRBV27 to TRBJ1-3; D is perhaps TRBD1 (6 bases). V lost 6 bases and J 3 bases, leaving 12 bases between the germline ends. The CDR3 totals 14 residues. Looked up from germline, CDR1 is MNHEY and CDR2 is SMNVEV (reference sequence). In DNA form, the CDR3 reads TGTGCCAGCAGCCCAGGGGCAATTGGAAACACCATATATTTT. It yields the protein CASSPGAIGNTIYF.

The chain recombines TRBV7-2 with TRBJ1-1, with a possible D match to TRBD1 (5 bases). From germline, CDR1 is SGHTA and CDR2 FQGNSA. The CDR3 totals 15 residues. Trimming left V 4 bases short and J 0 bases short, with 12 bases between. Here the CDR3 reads CASSSPDTMNTEAFF. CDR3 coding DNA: TGTGCCAGCAGCTCGCCGGACACCATGAACACTGAAGCTTTCTTT.

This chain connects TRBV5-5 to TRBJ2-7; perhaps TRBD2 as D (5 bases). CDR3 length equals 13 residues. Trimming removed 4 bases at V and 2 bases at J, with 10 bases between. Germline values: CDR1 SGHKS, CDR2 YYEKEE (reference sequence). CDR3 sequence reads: CASSRGSAYEQYF. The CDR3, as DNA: TGTGCCAGCAGCCGGGGAAGCGCCTACGAGCAGTACTTC.

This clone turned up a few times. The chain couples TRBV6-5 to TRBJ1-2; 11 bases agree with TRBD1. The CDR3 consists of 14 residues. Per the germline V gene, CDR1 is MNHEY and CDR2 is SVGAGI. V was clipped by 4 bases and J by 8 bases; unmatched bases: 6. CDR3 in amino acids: CASSSGQGVRGYTF. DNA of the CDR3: TGTGCCAGCAGTTCGGGACAGGGGGTTCGAGGCTACACCTTC.

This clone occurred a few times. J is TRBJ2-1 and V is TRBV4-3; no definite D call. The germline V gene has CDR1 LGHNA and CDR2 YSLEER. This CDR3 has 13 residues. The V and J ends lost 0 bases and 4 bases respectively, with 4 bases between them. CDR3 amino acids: CASSQEGYNEQFF. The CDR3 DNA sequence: TGCGCCAGCAGCCAAGAAGGTTACAATGAGCAGTTCTTC.

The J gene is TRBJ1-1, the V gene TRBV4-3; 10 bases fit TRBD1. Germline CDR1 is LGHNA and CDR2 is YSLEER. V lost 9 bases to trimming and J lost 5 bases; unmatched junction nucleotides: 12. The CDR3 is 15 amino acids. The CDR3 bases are TGCGCCAGTTCTCATGAGGGACAGGGGCGAACTGAAGCTTTCTTT. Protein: CASSHEGQGRTEAFF.

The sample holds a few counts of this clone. The CDR3 region is CASSSLGDRGSGYTF. CDR3 coding DNA: TGCGCCAGCAGCTCCCTAGGGGACAGGGGATCTGGCTACACCTTC. This sequence joins TRBV5-1 and TRBJ1-2; 10 nucleotides agree with TRBD1. Germline assignment: CDR1 SGHRS and CDR2 YFSETQ. The CDR3 is made up of 15 amino acids. The trim removed 3 bases at V and 7 bases at J, leaving 9 bases unmatched.

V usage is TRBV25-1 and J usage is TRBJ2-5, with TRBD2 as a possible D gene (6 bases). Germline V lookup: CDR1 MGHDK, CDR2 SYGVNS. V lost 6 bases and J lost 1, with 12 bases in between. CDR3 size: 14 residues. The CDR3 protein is CASSVGGAQETQYF. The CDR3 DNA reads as TGTGCCAGCAGCGTAGGAGGGGCCCAAGAGACCCAGTACTTC.

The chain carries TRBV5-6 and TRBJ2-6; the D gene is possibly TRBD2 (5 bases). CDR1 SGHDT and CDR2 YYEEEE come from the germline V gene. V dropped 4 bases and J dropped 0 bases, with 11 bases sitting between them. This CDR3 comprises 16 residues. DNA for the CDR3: TGTGCCAGCAGCGAGATCGGGGTCTCTGGGGCCAACGTCCTGACTTTC. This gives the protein CASSEIGVSGANVLTF.

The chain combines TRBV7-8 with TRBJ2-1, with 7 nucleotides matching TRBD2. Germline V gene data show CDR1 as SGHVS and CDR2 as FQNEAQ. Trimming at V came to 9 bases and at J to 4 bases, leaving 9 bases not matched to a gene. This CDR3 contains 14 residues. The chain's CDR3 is CASNAGVTYNEQFF. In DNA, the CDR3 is TGTGCCAGTAATGCGGGGGTTACATACAATGAGCAGTTCTTC.

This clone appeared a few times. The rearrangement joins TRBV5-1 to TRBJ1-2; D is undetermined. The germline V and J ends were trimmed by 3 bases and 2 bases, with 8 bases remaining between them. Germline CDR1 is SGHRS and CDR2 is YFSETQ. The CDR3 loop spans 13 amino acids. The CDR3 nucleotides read TGCGCCAGCAGCTGGGCAGGAAACTATGGCTACACCTTC. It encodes CASSWAGNYGYTF.

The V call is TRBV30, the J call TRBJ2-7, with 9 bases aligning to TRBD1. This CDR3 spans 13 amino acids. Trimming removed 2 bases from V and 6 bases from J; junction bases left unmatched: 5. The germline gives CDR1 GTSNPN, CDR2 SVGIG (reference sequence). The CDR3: CAWSPGQGREQYF. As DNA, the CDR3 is TGTGCCTGGAGTCCGGGACAGGGACGCGAGCAGTACTTC.

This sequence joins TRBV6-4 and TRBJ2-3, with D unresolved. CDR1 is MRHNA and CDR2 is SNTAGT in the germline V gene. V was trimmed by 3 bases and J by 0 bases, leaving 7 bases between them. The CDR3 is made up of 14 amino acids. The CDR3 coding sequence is TGTGCCAGCAGTGAGGGCTCTAGCACAGATACGCAGTATTTT. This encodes CASSEGSSTDTQYF.

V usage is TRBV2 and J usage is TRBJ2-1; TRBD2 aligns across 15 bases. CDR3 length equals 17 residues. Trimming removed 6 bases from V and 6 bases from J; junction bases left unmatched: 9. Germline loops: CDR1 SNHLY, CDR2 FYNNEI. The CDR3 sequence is CASSDPMGLAGGNEQFF. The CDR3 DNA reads TGTGCCAGCAGCGACCCCATGGGACTAGCGGGGGGCAATGAGCAGTTCTTC.

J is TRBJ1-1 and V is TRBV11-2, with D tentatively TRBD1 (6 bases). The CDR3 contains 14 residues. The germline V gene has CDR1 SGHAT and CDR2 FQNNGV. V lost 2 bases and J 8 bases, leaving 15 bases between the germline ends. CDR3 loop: CASSLTDRSREAFF. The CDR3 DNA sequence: TGTGCCAGCAGCTTAACCGACAGGTCCAGGGAAGCTTTCTTT.